Listed below are T cell receptor beta chains from one sample, sequenced in a study of blood T cell repertoires in COVID-19. The repertoire was sequenced with immunoSEQ multiplex PCR; TCRdb's copy has only in-frame clones and lacks some. The table records under 300,000 clones, 70% to 90% of them present only once. Material: peripheral blood. These receptors all come from a woman aged 40 to 50 who had recovered from COVID-19. Each CDR3 is given without its conserved first and last residue.

V gene | CDR3 protein
TRBV9 | ASSATNQPQH
TRBV27 | ASSPRQGIYEQY
TRBV6-1 | ASRDWGGRETQY
TRBV4-3 | ASSPSGGEQF
TRBV5-1 | ASSPGTGMKETQY
TRBV30 | AWSVGGQGAYEQY
TRBV9 | ASSARAGASSYNEQF
TRBV3-1/TRBV3-2 | ASSQYNTGLQETQY
TRBV18 | ASSLETGVGEAF
TRBV12-3/TRBV12-4 | ASTIGEFETQY
TRBV14 | ASSQVKGAANYGYT
TRBV27 | ASSLGGYSPLH
TRBV2 | ASGRQGAGNTIY
TRBV12-5 | ASGGTGGVGEQF
TRBV10-1 | ASPRRGETQY
TRBV11-2 | ASSLLRRGPYQPQH
TRBV25-1 | ASGAPGQGQNEQF
TRBV30 | AWSGGQGGTGELF
TRBV19 | ASSILAGSEQF
TRBV6-5 | ASSLGRTGVYGYT
TRBV7-9 | ASSLDGGYALYEQY
TRBV6-2/TRBV6-3 | ASSYPGGAEQF
TRBV7-2 | ASSPGGQSSEAF
TRBV20-1 | SASSGRAGQF